The rows below give T cell receptor beta chains drawn from one sample of a study of cytomegalovirus exposure and HLA in healthy donors. Generated by immunoSEQ multiplex PCR, the TCRdb table keeps only in-frame clones and is missing some. The sample holds 150,000 to 200,000 clones, roughly 83% seen once. The sample consisted of PBMCs. These receptors were taken from a man aged 25-45 years in good health and CMV-seropositive. The CDR3 runs from the conserved cysteine through the conserved F or W. Fields, in order: V gene, clone size, J gene, D gene, CDR3 DNA, CDR3 protein. D genes are given only for firm matches. Size is stated for part of the rows, as once, few or many counts, or as a class when the clone is expanded.

v_call: TRBV7-7
clone_size: NA
j_call: TRBJ1-1
d_call: NA
cdr3_nt: TGTGCTGTAAGAGAGGGTACTGAAGCTTTCTTT
cdr3_aa: CAVREGTEAFF

v_call: TRBV7-9
clone_size: NA
j_call: TRBJ1-5
d_call: NA
cdr3_nt: TGTGCCAGCCAGGGTAATCTTCAGCCCCAGCATTTT
cdr3_aa: CASQGNLQPQHF

v_call: TRBV9
clone_size: NA
j_call: TRBJ2-7
d_call: NA
cdr3_nt: TGTGCCAGCAGCGTAGGCGACTCCAACTACGAGCAGTACTTC
cdr3_aa: CASSVGDSNYEQYF

v_call: TRBV7-9
clone_size: NA
j_call: TRBJ1-1
d_call: NA
cdr3_nt: TGTGCCAGCAGCCCTAGTACTGAAGCTTTCTTT
cdr3_aa: CASSPSTEAFF

v_call: TRBV7-2
clone_size: NA
j_call: TRBJ2-1
d_call: NA
cdr3_nt: TGTGCCAGCAGCCCCGGAGGGCCTAGGTCCTACAATGAGCAGTTCTTC
cdr3_aa: CASSPGGPRSYNEQFF

v_call: TRBV7-3
clone_size: NA
j_call: TRBJ2-1
d_call: TRBD2
cdr3_nt: TGTGCCAGCAGCCTCGGGACTAGCGGTTACAATGAGCAGTTCTTC
cdr3_aa: CASSLGTSGYNEQFF

v_call: TRBV30
clone_size: once
j_call: TRBJ2-7
d_call: TRBD2
cdr3_nt: TGTGCCTGGAGCCCCCGATTGGCAGCGGGGGGGCTCTCCTACGAGCAGTACTTC
cdr3_aa: CAWSPRLAAGGLSYEQYF

v_call: TRBV7-7
clone_size: NA
j_call: TRBJ1-1
d_call: TRBD1
cdr3_nt: TGTGCCAGCAGCTTAGGACTTCTGGGGACAGGCGTCGGGCTGAACACTGAAGCTTTCTTT
cdr3_aa: CASSLGLLGTGVGLNTEAFF

v_call: TRBV5-1
clone_size: NA
j_call: TRBJ2-3
d_call: NA
cdr3_nt: TGCGCCAGCAGCCGACAATCGACGGCAAAGGGGCCAGATACGCAGTATTTT
cdr3_aa: CASSRQSTAKGPDTQYF

v_call: TRBV7-2
clone_size: NA
j_call: TRBJ2-3
d_call: NA
cdr3_nt: TGTGCCAGCAGCTTACCGCGGGTTAAGAGGAGAGATACGCAGTATTTT
cdr3_aa: CASSLPRVKRRDTQYF

v_call: TRBV11-3
clone_size: once
j_call: TRBJ2-3
d_call: NA
cdr3_nt: TGTGCCAGCAGCTTCGGTGGGAGCGCAGATACGCAGTATTTT
cdr3_aa: CASSFGGSADTQYF

v_call: TRBV4-1
clone_size: NA
j_call: TRBJ2-7
d_call: NA
cdr3_nt: TGCGCCAGCAGCCCATTAGCGGAAGACCTTTACGAGCAGTACTTC
cdr3_aa: CASSPLAEDLYEQYF

v_call: TRBV4-1
clone_size: NA
j_call: TRBJ1-2
d_call: NA
cdr3_nt: TGCGCCAGCAGCCAAGACCGGAGGGGTGGCTACACCTTC
cdr3_aa: CASSQDRRGGYTF

v_call: TRBV19
clone_size: NA
j_call: TRBJ2-7
d_call: TRBD1
cdr3_nt: TGTGCCAGTAGCACCCTTTTCAGGGGGCGCGAGCAGTACTTC
cdr3_aa: CASSTLFRGREQYF

v_call: TRBV5-1
clone_size: NA
j_call: TRBJ2-5
d_call: NA
cdr3_nt: TGCGCCAGCAGCTTGAGAGAGGAAGAGACCCAGTACTTC
cdr3_aa: CASSLREEETQYF

v_call: TRBV21-1
clone_size: NA
j_call: TRBJ2-5
d_call: NA
cdr3_nt: TGTGCCAGCAGCAAAGAATCAGGGGAGGGGCAAGAGACCCAGTACTTC
cdr3_aa: CASSKESGEGQETQYF

v_call: TRBV10-2
clone_size: NA
j_call: TRBJ1-1
d_call: NA
cdr3_nt: TGCGCCAGCAGTTCCGCGGGAAACACTGAAGCTTTCTTT
cdr3_aa: CASSSAGNTEAFF

v_call: TRBV6-1
clone_size: few
j_call: TRBJ1-2
d_call: TRBD1
cdr3_nt: TGTGCCAGCAGCACCGGGACAGGGGATGGCTACACCTTC
cdr3_aa: CASSTGTGDGYTF

v_call: TRBV19
clone_size: NA
j_call: TRBJ1-2
d_call: TRBD1
cdr3_nt: TGTGCCAGTAGGCCTGGGGGACAGAGGAACTATGGCTACACCTTC
cdr3_aa: CASRPGGQRNYGYTF